One sample yielded the 13 T cell receptor beta chains listed below, sequenced in a study of OX40 agonist ivuxolimab in advanced cancers. Profiling relied on immunoSEQ multiplex PCR, and the TCRdb table lists in-frame clones only, not all of them. The data show 65,000 to 85,000 clones, just under 95% seen once. The specimen was CD4+ or CD8+ T cells sorted from blood, collected in a trial of the OX40 agonist ivuxolimab. The source of these receptors is an adult with an advanced solid tumor such as melanoma, head and neck, liver or kidney cancer.

The rearrangement joins TRBV30 to TRBJ1-5; perhaps TRBD1 as D (6 bases). The germline V gene has CDR1 GTSNPN and CDR2 SVGIG (reference sequence). The CDR3 loop spans 12 amino acids. DNA for the CDR3: TGTGCAGCACAGGGCAGCAATCAGCCCCAGCATTTT. As protein: CAAQGSNQPQHF.

In its sample, this clone is medium-sized. The chain recombines TRBV4-1 with TRBJ2-7; 12 bases are shared with TRBD2. The ends lost 8 bases at V and 1 base at J; junction bases unmatched: 9. The CDR3 runs 16 residues. CDR1 MGHRA and CDR2 YSYEKL come from the germline V gene. CDR3 in amino acids: CASGGTSGPESYEQYF. The CDR3 DNA reads TGCGCCAGCGGTGGGACTAGCGGGCCGGAATCCTACGAGCAGTACTTC.

This clone was seen once. The chain uses TRBV5-6 and TRBJ1-6, with D hard to call. V lost 1 base and J lost 7, with 9 bases in between. CDR3 size: 14 residues. CDR1 SGHDT and CDR2 YYEEEE come from the germline V gene. The CDR3 DNA is TGTGCCAGCAGCTTGCCCGCCCCCAATTCACCCCTCCACTTT. Protein product: CASSLPAPNSPLHF.

The chain links TRBV4-1 to TRBJ1-5; D is ambiguous. Trimming took 0 bases from V and 5 from J, leaving 5 bases between them. This CDR3 spans 13 amino acids. Germline assignment: CDR1 MGHRA and CDR2 YSYEKL. The CDR3 DNA reads as TGCGCCAGCAGCCAAGAGTTGCATCAGCCCCAGCATTTT. Its protein is CASSQELHQPQHF.

This clone was seen once. The gene calls are TRBV7-3 and TRBJ1-1; D is unresolved. Deletions cut 5 bases from V and 1 base from J, with 14 bases between. Germline-derived CDR1 and CDR2 are SGHTA and FQGTGA. This CDR3 contains 15 residues. In DNA, the CDR3 is TGTGCCAGCAGCCGGGCTCCCCTAGGGAACACTGAAGCTTTCTTT. Its translation: CASSRAPLGNTEAFF.

This sequence joins TRBV6-1 and TRBJ1-2; 8 nucleotides line up with TRBD1. CDR3 length: 15 residues. Germline CDR1 MNHNS, CDR2 SASEGT. V shed 2 bases, J shed 6 bases, and the junction held 8 bases outside the gene matches. CDR3 coding DNA: TGTGCCAGCAGTGAAAACCCCAGGGGGCTCAATGGCTACACCTTC. It yields the protein CASSENPRGLNGYTF.

The CDR3 loop is CASSRQITYEQYF. The CDR3, as DNA: TGTGCCAGCAGTCGACAGATCACCTACGAGCAGTACTTC. The V call is TRBV6-5, the J call TRBJ2-7, with a possible D match to TRBD1 (5 bases). Germline CDR1 MNHEY, CDR2 SVGAGI. V lost 5 bases, J lost 2 bases, and 10 bases lay in between. This CDR3 is built from 13 residues.

The chain is built from TRBV10-2 and TRBJ1-4; D call uncertain. The CDR3 covers 13 residues. V lost 6 bases and J 13 bases, leaving 18 bases between the germline ends. From germline, CDR1 is WSHSY and CDR2 SAAADI. In DNA form, the CDR3 reads TGCGCCAGCAGCCCCGTCAGTTACGCCGGACTGTTTTTT. It yields the protein CASSPVSYAGLFF.

The chain couples TRBV10-3 to TRBJ2-5; 7 bases align to TRBD1. The J segment lost 3 bases and the V segment lost 3 bases, leaving 7 bases of the junction unmatched. The CDR3 spans 15 residues. Per the germline V gene, CDR1 is ENHRY and CDR2 is SYGVKD. CDR3 DNA sequence: TGTGCCATCAGTGATGTAGGGACAGCGAAAGAGACCCAGTACTTC. Encoded protein: CAISDVGTAKETQYF.

The V call is TRBV6-6, the J call TRBJ2-7, with D tentatively TRBD1 (6 bases). The V end was cut by 6 bases, the J end by 5 bases, with 20 bases between. Germline CDR1 MNHNY, CDR2 SVGAGI (reference sequence). The CDR3 is made up of 15 amino acids. In nucleotides, the CDR3 is TGTGCCAGCAGACCAACAGGGCTTGGGTGGAACGAGCAGTACTTC. The encoded protein is CASRPTGLGWNEQYF.

This chain joins TRBV5-4 and TRBJ2-5; D might be TRBD1 (5 bases). Germline V gene sequence: CDR1 SGHNT, CDR2 YYREEE (reference sequence). This CDR3 region has 14 residues. Trimming stripped 2 bases from V and 5 bases from J, with 13 bases between. For the CDR3, the DNA is TGTGCCAGCAGCTTCAAAGGGGTCGGGGAGACCCAGTACTTC. It is translated as CASSFKGVGETQYF. The entire variable domain, with the rest obtained from reference TRBV5-4 and TRBJ2-5, is as follows: ETGVTQSPTHLIKTRGQQVTLRCSSQSGHNTVSWYQQALGQGPQFIFQYYREEENGRGNFPPRFSGLQFPNYSSELNVNALELDDSALYLCASSFKGVGETQYFGPGTRLLVL.

The chain couples TRBV27 to TRBJ2-1; D unresolved. The CDR3 is 16 amino acids. Germline lookup yields CDR1 MNHEY and CDR2 SMNVEV (reference sequence). The ends were cut back, 1 base at V and 0 bases at J, with 10 bases in the middle. CDR3 in DNA: TGTGCCAGCAGTTTATTGGGCGGTAGCTCCTACAATGAGCAGTTCTTC. Translating gives CASSLLGGSSYNEQFF.

The gene calls are TRBV6-1 and TRBJ1-4; 11 positions match TRBD1. Unmatched junction bases numbered 6, after V lost 4 bases and J lost 5 bases. In germline, CDR1 is MNHNS, CDR2 SASEGT. This CDR3 comprises 16 residues. CDR3 in DNA: TGTGCCAGCAGTGGGACAGGGGGCGCACACAATGAAAAACTGTTTTTT. It yields the protein CASSGTGGAHNEKLFF.